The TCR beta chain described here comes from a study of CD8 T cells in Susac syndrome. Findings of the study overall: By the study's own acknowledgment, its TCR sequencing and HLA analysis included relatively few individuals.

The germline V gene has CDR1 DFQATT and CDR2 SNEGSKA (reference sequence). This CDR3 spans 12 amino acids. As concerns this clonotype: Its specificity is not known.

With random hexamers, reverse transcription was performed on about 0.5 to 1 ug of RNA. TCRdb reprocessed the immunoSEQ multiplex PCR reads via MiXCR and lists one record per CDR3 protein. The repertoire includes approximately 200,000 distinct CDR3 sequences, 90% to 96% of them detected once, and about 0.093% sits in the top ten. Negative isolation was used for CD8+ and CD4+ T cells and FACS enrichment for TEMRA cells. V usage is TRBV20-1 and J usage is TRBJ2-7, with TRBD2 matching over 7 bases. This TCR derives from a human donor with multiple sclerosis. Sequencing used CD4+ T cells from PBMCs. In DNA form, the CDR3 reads TGCAGGCTGGGGGGGGACGACTACGAGCAGTACTTC. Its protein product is CRLGGDDYEQYF.